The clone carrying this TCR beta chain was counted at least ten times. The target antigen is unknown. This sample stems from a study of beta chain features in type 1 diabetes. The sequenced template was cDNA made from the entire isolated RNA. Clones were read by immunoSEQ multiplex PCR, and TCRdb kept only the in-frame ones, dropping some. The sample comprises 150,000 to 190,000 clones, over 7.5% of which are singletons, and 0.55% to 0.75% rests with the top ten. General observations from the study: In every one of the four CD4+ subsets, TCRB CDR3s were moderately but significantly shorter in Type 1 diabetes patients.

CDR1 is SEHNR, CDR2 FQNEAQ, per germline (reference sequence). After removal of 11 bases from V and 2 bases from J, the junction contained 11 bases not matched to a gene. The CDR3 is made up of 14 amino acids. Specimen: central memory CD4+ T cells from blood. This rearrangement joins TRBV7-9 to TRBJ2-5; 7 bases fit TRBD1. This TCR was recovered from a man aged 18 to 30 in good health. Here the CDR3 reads CAGQRQGPQETQYF. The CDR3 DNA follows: TGTGCCGGACAGCGACAGGGCCCACAAGAGACCCAGTACTTC.